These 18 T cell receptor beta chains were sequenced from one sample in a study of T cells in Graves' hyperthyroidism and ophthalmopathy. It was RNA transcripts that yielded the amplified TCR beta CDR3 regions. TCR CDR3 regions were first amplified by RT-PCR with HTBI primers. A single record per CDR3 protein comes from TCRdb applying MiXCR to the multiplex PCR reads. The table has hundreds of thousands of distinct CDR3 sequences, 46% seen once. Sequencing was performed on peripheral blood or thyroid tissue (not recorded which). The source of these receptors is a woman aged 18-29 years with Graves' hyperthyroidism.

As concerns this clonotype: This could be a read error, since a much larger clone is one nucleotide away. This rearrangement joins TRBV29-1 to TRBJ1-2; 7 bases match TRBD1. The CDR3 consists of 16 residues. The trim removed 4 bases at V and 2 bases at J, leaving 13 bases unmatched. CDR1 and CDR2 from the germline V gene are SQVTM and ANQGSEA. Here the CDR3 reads CSVGDRGRGTNYGYTF. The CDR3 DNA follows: TGCAGCGTTGGAGATCGCGGCAGGGGGACGAACTATGGCTACACCTTC.

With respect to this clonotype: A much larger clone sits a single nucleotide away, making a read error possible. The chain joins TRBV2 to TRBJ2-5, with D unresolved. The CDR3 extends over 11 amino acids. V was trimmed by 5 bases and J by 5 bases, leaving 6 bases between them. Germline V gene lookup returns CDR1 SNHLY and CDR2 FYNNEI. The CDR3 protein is CASSYAETQYF. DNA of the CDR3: TGTGCCAGCAGTTACGCGGAGACCCAGTACTTC.

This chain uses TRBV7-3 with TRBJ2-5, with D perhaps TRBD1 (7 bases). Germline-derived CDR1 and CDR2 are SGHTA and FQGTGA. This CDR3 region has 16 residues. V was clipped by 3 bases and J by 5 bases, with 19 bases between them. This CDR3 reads CASSLDPNGGQETQYF. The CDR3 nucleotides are TGTGCCAGCAGCTTGGACCCGAACGGGGGACAGGAGACCCAGTACTTC.

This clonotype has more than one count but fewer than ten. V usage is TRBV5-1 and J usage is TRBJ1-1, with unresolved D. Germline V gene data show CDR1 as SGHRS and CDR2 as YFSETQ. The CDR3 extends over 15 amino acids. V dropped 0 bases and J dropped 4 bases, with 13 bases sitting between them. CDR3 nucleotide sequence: TGCGCCAGCAGCTTGGTTTCCGTGGGTGGCACTGAAGCTTTCTTT. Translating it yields CASSLVSVGGTEAFF.

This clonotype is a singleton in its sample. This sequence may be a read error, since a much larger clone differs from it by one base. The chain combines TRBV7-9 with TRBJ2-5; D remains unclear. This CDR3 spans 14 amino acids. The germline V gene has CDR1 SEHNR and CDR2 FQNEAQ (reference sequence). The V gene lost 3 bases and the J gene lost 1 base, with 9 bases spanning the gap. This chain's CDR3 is CASSFPAIQETQYF. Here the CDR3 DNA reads TGTGCCAGCAGCTTCCCAGCGATCCAAGAGACCCAGTACTTC. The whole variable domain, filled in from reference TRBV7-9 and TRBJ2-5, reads DTGVSQNPRHKITKRGQNVTFRCDPISEHNRLYWYRQTLGQGPEFLTYFQNEAQLEKSRLLSDRFSAERPKGSFSTLEIQRTEQGDSAMYLCASSFPAIQETQYFGPGTRLLVL.

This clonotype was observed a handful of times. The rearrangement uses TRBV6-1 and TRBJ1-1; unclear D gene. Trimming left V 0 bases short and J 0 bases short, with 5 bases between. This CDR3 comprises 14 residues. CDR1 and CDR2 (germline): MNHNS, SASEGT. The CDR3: CASSEASLNTEAFF. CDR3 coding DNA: TGTGCCAGCAGTGAAGCGAGCTTGAACACTGAAGCTTTCTTT.

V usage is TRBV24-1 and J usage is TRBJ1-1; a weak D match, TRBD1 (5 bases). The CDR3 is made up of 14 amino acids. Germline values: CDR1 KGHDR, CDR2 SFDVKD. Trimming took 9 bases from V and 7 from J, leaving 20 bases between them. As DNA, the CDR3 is TGTGCCACCGGCGGCGGTGGGGACGGAAATGAAGCTTTCTTT. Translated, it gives CATGGGGDGNEAFF.

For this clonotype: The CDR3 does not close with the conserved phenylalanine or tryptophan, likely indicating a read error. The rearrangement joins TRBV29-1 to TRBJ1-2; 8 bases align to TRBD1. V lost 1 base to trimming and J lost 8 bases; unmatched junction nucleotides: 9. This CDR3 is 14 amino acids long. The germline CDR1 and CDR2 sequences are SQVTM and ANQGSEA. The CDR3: CSVEVDQGARGYTL. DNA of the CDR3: TGCAGCGTTGAAGTAGATCAGGGGGCGCGCGGCTACACCCTC.

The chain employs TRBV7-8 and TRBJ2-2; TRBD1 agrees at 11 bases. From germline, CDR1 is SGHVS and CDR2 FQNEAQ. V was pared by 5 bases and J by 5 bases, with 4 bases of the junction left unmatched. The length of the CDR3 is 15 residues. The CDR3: CASSPDRGQTGELFF. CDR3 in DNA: TGTGCCAGCAGCCCGGACAGGGGGCAGACCGGGGAGCTGTTTTTT.

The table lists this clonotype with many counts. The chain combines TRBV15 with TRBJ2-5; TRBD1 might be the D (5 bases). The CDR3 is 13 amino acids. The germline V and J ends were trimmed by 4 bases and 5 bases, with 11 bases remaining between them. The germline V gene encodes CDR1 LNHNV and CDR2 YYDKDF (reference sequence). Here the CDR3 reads CATSKGSEETQYF. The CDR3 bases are TGTGCCACCAGCAAGGGGTCCGAGGAGACCCAGTACTTC.

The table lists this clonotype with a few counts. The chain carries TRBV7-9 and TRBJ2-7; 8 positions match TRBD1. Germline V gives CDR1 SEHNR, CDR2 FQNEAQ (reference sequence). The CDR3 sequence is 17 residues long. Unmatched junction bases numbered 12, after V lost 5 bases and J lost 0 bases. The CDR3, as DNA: TGTGCCAGCAGCCCAAGACGGCGGGACAGGCTCTCCTACGAGCAGTACTTC. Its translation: CASSPRRRDRLSYEQYF. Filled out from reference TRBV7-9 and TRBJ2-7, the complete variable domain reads DTGVSQNPRHKITKRGQNVTFRCDPISEHNRLYWYRQTLGQGPEFLTYFQNEAQLEKSRLLSDRFSAERPKGSFSTLEIQRTEQGDSAMYLCASSPRRRDRLSYEQYFGPGTRLTVT.

The CDR3 protein is CASSLGDRGPEAFF. Here the CDR3 DNA reads TGTGCCAGCAGCTTAGGGGACAGGGGCCCTGAAGCTTTCTTT. V and J are TRBV7-2 and TRBJ1-1, with 10 bases fitting TRBD1. With 1 base clipped from V and 6 bases from J, the junction kept 2 bases outside the gene matches. The germline V gene has CDR1 SGHTA and CDR2 FQGNSA. The CDR3 extends over 14 amino acids.

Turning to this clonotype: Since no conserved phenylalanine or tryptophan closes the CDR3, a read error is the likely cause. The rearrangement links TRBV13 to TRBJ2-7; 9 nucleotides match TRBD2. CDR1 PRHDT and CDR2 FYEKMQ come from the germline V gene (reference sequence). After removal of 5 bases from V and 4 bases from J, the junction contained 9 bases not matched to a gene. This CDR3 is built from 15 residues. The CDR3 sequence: CASSLSGLAKYEQYS. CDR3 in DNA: TGTGCCAGCAGCCTCTCAGGACTAGCGAAGTACGAGCAGTACTCC.

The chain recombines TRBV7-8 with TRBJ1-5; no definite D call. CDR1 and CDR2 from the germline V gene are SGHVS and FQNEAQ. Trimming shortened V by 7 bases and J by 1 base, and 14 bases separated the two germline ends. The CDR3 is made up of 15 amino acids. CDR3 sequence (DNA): TGTGCCAGCACCTTGGGAGCGCCAAGCAATCAGCCCCAGCATTTT. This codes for CASTLGAPSNQPQHF.

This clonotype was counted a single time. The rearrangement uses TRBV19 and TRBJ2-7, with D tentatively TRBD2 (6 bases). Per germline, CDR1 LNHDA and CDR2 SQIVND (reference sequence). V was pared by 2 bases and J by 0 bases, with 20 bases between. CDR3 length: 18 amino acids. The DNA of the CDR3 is TGTGCCAGTAGTATAAGTATGGCGGGACCGGTAAGCTCCTACGAGCAGTACTTC. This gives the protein CASSISMAGPVSSYEQYF.

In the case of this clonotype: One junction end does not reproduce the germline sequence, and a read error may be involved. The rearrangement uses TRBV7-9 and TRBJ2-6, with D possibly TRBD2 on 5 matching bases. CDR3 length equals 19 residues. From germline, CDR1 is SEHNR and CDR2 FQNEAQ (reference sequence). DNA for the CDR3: TGCGCCAGCAGCCCTTCCATGGGAATAGGGAGCTCTGGGGCCAACGTCCTGACTTTC. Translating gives CASSPSMGIGSSGANVLTF.

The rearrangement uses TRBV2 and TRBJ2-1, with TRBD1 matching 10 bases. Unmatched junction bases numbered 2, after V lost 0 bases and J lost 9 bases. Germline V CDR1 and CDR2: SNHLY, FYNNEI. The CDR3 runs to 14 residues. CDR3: CASSEATGGIEQFF. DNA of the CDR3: TGTGCCAGCAGTGAAGCGACAGGGGGCATTGAGCAGTTCTTC.

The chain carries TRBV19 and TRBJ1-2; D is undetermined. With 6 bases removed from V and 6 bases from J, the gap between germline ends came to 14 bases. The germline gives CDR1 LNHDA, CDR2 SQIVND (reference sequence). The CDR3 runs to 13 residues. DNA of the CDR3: TGTGCCAGTAGCCGCCCGCCGAAGAATGGCTACACCTTC. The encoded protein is CASSRPPKNGYTF.